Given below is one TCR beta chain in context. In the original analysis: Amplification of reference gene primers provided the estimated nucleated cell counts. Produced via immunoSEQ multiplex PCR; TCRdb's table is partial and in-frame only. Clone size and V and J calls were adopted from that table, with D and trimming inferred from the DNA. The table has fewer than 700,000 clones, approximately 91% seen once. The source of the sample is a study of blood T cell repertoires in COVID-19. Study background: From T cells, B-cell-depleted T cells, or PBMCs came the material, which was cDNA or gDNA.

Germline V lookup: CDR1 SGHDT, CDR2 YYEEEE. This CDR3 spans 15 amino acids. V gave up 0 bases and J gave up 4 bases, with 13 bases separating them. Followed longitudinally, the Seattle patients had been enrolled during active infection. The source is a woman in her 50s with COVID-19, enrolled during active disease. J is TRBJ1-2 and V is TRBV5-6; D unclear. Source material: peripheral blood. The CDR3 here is CASSLVGGTGYGYTF. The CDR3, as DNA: TGTGCCAGCAGCTTGGTGGGAGGAACGGGCTATGGCTACACCTTC.